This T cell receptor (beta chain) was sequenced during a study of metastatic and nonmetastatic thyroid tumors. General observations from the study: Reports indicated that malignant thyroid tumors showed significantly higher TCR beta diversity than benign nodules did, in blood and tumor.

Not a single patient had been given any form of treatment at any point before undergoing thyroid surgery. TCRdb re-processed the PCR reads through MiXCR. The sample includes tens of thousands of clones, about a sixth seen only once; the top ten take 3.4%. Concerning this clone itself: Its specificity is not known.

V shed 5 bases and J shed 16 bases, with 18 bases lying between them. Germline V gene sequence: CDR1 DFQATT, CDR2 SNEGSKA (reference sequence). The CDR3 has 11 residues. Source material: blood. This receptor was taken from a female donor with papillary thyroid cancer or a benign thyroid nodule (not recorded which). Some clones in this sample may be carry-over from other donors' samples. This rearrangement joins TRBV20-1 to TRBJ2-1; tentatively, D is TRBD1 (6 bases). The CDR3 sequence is CSAGAEGVQFF. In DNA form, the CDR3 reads TGCAGTGCTGGGGCTGAGGGGGTGCAATTCTTC.